This is a list of T cell receptor beta chains from one sample in a study of CD8 T cells in ankylosing spondylitis. TCRdb processed the 5' RACE reads anew with MiXCR; each CDR3 protein has one entry. Seen here are about 220,000 distinct CDR3 sequences, approximately 20% observed once, and the top ten hold 42%. Input material: blood, either unsorted or a sorted T cell fraction (not recorded which). These receptors all stem from a male donor with ankylosing spondylitis. CDR3s include the opening cysteine and the closing phenylalanine or tryptophan. A D gene is named only where the DNA matches it firmly. A clone size is listed for some rows: how often the clone was seen (once, few, many), or a class if it is expanded.

j_call v_call clone_size d_call cdr3_nt cdr3_aa
TRBJ1-2 TRBV10-3 . . TGTGCCATCAGTGACCTGGGGGGTGACTATGGCTACACCTTC CAISDLGGDYGYTF
TRBJ1-3 TRBV11-1 few TRBD1 TGTGCCAGCAGCCCTTCCGCCCCGGGACAGGAGAGCTCTGGAAACACCATATATTTT CASSPSAPGQESSGNTIYF
TRBJ2-3 TRBV12-3/TRBV12-4 . . TGTGCCAGCAGTTTACGACTGGAGGATACAGATACGCAGTATTTT CASSLRLEDTDTQYF
TRBJ1-2 TRBV2 . . TGTGCCAGTCTAAGTGAGACAGCTAACTATGGCTACACCTTC CASLSETANYGYTF
TRBJ2-5 TRBV2 . . TGTGCCAGCACGCCGCCCCGGGAGACCCAGTACTTC CASTPPRETQYF
TRBJ2-1 TRBV5-4 . TRBD1 TGTGCCAGCAGCTTGAGTCACGGACAGGGCGTAGACAGCTCCTACAATGAGCAGTTCTTC CASSLSHGQGVDSSYNEQFF
TRBJ2-5 TRBV29-1 few TRBD2 TGCAGCGTAGTACCTAGCGGGAGAGGGACCGAGACCCAGTACTTC CSVVPSGRGTETQYF
TRBJ2-1 TRBV28 few . TGTGCCAGCAGTCAATGGGACTCCCCGGCGTACTACAATGAGCAGTTCTTC CASSQWDSPAYYNEQFF
TRBJ2-7 TRBV9 few TRBD2 TGTGCCAGCAGCGAAAAAATTAGCGGGTTGCTCGACGAGCAGTACTTC CASSEKISGLLDEQYF
TRBJ2-7 TRBV7-9 few . TGTGCCAGCAGCTTAAGTCAAAGCTCCTACGAGCAGTACTTC CASSLSQSSYEQYF
TRBJ2-3 TRBV11-2 many . TGTGCCAGCAGCTCCCCGGCGAGCATCCAGACAGATACGCAGTATTTT CASSSPASIQTDTQYF
TRBJ2-3 TRBV29-1 . TRBD2 TGCAGCGTTACCGGGACTAACACAGATACGCAGTATTTT CSVTGTNTDTQYF
TRBJ2-1 TRBV12-5 many . TGTGCTAGTGTACCCGCGTCGGCAGGTTGGAATGAGCAGTTCTTC CASVPASAGWNEQFF
TRBJ2-1 TRBV12-3/TRBV12-4 . . TGTGCCAGCAGTTATGGGGGAAACAACAATGAGCAGTTCTTC CASSYGGNNNEQFF
TRBJ2-5 TRBV10-3 few . TGTGCCATCAGTGGACAGGAAGAGACCCAGTACTTC CAISGQEETQYF
TRBJ2-1 TRBV4-3 few . TGCGCCAGCAGCCAAGATGGTGCGTACAATGAGCAGTTCTTC CASSQDGAYNEQFF
TRBJ2-3 TRBV20-1 few . TGCAGTGCAACTGATACTGGGCCAGATACGCAGTATTTT CSATDTGPDTQYF
TRBJ1-1 TRBV9 few . TGTGCCAGCAGCGTGGAGGGGGGCAGAGAAGCTTTCTTT CASSVEGGREAFF
TRBJ1-2 TRBV12-3/TRBV12-4 few . TGTGCCAGCAGTCCGCCCAGCGGAGCTGGCTACACCTTC CASSPPSGAGYTF
TRBJ1-1 TRBV20-1 few . TGCAGTGCTATACGACAGCTAGAGATGAACACTGAAGCTTTCTTT CSAIRQLEMNTEAFF
TRBJ2-5 TRBV6-1 . TRBD2 TGTGCCAGCAGTCCGTGGACTAGCGGGGGGGAAGAGACCCAGTACTTC CASSPWTSGGEETQYF
TRBJ2-1 TRBV5-1 . TRBD2 TGCGCCAGCAGCCCCCGACTAGCGGGGGGGTGGGAGCAGTTCTTC CASSPRLAGGWEQFF
TRBJ1-4 TRBV30 . . TGTGCCTGGGAAGAAGGAGGGCTTAATGAAAAACTGTTTTTT CAWEEGGLNEKLFF
TRBJ2-1 TRBV10-3 few TRBD2 TGTGCCATCAGTGAGATCGGCGGGGGCTCCTACAATGAGCAGTTCTTC CAISEIGGGSYNEQFF
TRBJ2-7 TRBV27 few TRBD2 TGTGCCAGCAGTTTATCGGCTAGCGGCTACGAGCAGTACTTC CASSLSASGYEQYF
TRBJ1-1 TRBV2 few . TGTGCCAGCGGCCAGAAAGTAGCTTTCTTT CASGQKVAFF
TRBJ1-2 TRBV7-2 . . TGTGCCAGCAGCTTACCCCCCGGGACACCCTATGGCTACACCTTC CASSLPPGTPYGYTF
TRBJ2-3 TRBV6-1 many . TGTGCCAGCAGTGAATGGGATCTCGCAGATACGCAGTATTTT CASSEWDLADTQYF
TRBJ2-1 TRBV7-8 few . TGTGCCAGCAGCTATGTCGACAATGAGCAGTTCTTC CASSYVDNEQFF
TRBJ2-1 TRBV28 . . TGTGCCAGCAGTTTTTATTCCGGGTACAATGAGCAGTTCTTC CASSFYSGYNEQFF
TRBJ2-7 TRBV2 . . TGTGCCAGCAGTGAAGCGACAGATTCCTCCTACGAGCAGTACTTC CASSEATDSSYEQYF
TRBJ2-3 TRBV6-1 . TRBD2 TGTGCCAGCAGCCTACTAGCGGGGGGGCAAGATACGCAGTATTTT CASSLLAGGQDTQYF
TRBJ2-7 TRBV20-1 . . TGCAGTGCCCTGGAGGGGATGGCGCTCTCCTACGAGCAGTACTTC CSALEGMALSYEQYF
TRBJ2-1 TRBV28 many . TGTGCCAGCAGTTTTATGGACGGGAGCCCGGACAATGAGCAGTTCTTC CASSFMDGSPDNEQFF
TRBJ1-4 TRBV19 . . TGTGCCAGTAGTATCCGGGCCTTTAATGAAAAACTGTTTTTT CASSIRAFNEKLFF
TRBJ1-6 TRBV7-7 . . TGTGCTAGCAGCCCCGGGACATCACCTCGTTCACCCCTCCACTTT CASSPGTSPRSPLHF
TRBJ2-7 TRBV20-1 few TRBD1 TGCAGTGCCTTTGACGCCGGGACAGGGGACTACGAGCAGTACTTC CSAFDAGTGDYEQYF
TRBJ2-1 TRBV14 few . TGTGCCAGCAGCCAAGATGAGTGGGCCCACAATGAGCAGTTCTTC CASSQDEWAHNEQFF
TRBJ2-1 TRBV18 . TRBD2 TGTGCCAGCTCACCACCTAGAGCGGGAGTGGTGAATGAGCAGTTCTTC CASSPPRAGVVNEQFF
TRBJ2-2 TRBV4-3 few TRBD1 TGCGCCAGCAGCCAAGATCGAACTAGGTTGACAGGGCGCACCGGGGAGCTGTTTTTT CASSQDRTRLTGRTGELFF
TRBJ2-3 TRBV28 . TRBD2 TGTGCCAGCAGTGAGGAGGGAAATAGCGGGAGGGCCAGCAGTGGGGATACGCAGTATTTT CASSEEGNSGRASSGDTQYF
TRBJ2-2 TRBV6-5 once . TGTGCCACCCTTAAAACTAGCGGGGAGCTGTTTTTT CATLKTSGELFF
TRBJ2-5 TRBV14 . TRBD1 TGTGCCAGCAGCCGCTCCGGGACAGGTCGCGAAGAGACCCAGTACTTC CASSRSGTGREETQYF
TRBJ2-7 TRBV20-1 once TRBD1 TGCAGTGCTAGAGATCGGCAGGGGGCTCTGCCTACCTACGAGCAGTACTTC CSARDRQGALPTYEQYF
TRBJ2-1 TRBV20-1 few TRBD2 TGCAGTGCTAGAGCTAGGACTAGCGGCCCCAATGAGCAGTTCTTC CSARARTSGPNEQFF
TRBJ1-2 TRBV6-5 few . TGTGCCAGCAGTTACTCGACCTCAGCTCTGGGCTACACCTTC CASSYSTSALGYTF
TRBJ1-2 TRBV10-3 . TRBD1 TGTGCCATCAGTGACCCGGCAGGGGGCGCCGGGGGCTACACCTTC CAISDPAGGAGGYTF
TRBJ2-7 TRBV28 . . TGTGCCAGCAGTTTAACTGCGGGCCCAACCTACGAGCAGTACTTC CASSLTAGPTYEQYF
TRBJ2-3 TRBV5-6 . TRBD1 TGTGCCAGCCAACTGGGACAGCGCGGCACAGATACGCAGTATTTT CASQLGQRGTDTQYF
TRBJ2-1 TRBV7-9 . . TGTGCCAGCAGCTTAGACCCTAAAGGGGATGAGCAGTTCTTC CASSLDPKGDEQFF
TRBJ1-5 TRBV4-3 . . TGCGCCAGCAGCCAAGATACAGGGAGCCCCAGCCAGCCCCAGCATTTT CASSQDTGSPSQPQHF
TRBJ2-2 TRBV29-1 . . TGCAGCATGACCGGGACAACCTCGTCCGGGGAGCTGTTTTTT CSMTGTTSSGELFF
TRBJ2-5 TRBV30 . TRBD1 TGTGCCATCAGTCCCGGACAGGGGTTGGAGACCCAGTACTTC CAISPGQGLETQYF
TRBJ2-7 TRBV15 . TRBD1 TGTGCCACCAGCCAAGGACAGGGCTACGAGCAGTACTTC CATSQGQGYEQYF
TRBJ1-5 TRBV4-3 many . TGCGCCAGCAGCCACTTTGGCAATCAGCCCCAGCATTTT CASSHFGNQPQHF
TRBJ2-1 TRBV20-1 . . TGCAGTGCTAGAGGGTCTACCGGGAGCTCCTACAATGAGCAGTTCTTC CSARGSTGSSYNEQFF